The present T cell receptor beta chain was sequenced within a study of shared clonotypes between healthy human individuals. V lost 3 bases, J lost 7 bases, and 8 bases stayed unmatched. The CDR3 spans 14 residues. Germline V CDR1 and CDR2: SGHAT, FQNNGV. The material for each subset, its genomic DNA, was split evenly across several immunoSEQ plates. Here immunoSEQ multiplex PCR was the method, and the copy in TCRdb shows in-frame clones only, minus some. The sample gives approximately 470,000 clones, over 75% of which show up once; about 13% is in the top ten. The chain uses TRBV11-2 and TRBJ1-1, with 7 bases matching TRBD1. The sequencing sample was made of PBMCs. The TCR comes from a woman between 40 and 55 years old in good health. Some clones in this sample may be carry-over from other donors' samples. The CDR3 region is CASSLYRGMGEAFF. DNA of the CDR3: TGTGCCAGCAGCTTGTACAGGGGTATGGGTGAAGCTTTCTTT.